This T cell receptor (beta chain) was observed in a study of T cell repertoires in ileal Crohn's disease. Study in general: Median disease duration was about 7.9 years; less than 45% smoked at surgery. Thiopurines (around eleven) or anti-TNF agents (around 19) were given postoperatively to about half. Biopsies of inflamed ileum from the surgical specimen form M0 samples.

The repertoire was sequenced with immunoSEQ multiplex PCR; TCRdb's copy has only in-frame clones and lacks some. The sample has approximately 16,000 clones, roughly 90% seen once; the top ten hold roughly 7%. V gave up 5 bases and J gave up 6 bases, with 16 bases separating them. Germline V CDR1 and CDR2: MNHNS, SASEGT. The CDR3 extends over 15 amino acids. Indicated time point: inflamed ileum from the surgical specimen. This receptor was taken from an adult with Crohn's disease. The sequenced material came from ileal tissue. The rearrangement links TRBV6-1 to TRBJ2-2, with D perhaps matching TRBD1 (6 bases). The DNA of the CDR3 is TGTGCCAGCAGTTTACAGGGTTGGTCGTCCGGGGAGCTGTTTTTT. This translates into CASSLQGWSSGELFF.